This T cell receptor beta chain was observed in a study of blood T cell repertoires in COVID-19. The protocol was immunoSEQ multiplex PCR, while the TCRdb copy is restricted to in-frame clones and leaves out a portion. The table includes 97,000 or so clones, 87% detected once. The V end lost 1 base, the J end lost 1 base, and 5 bases lay between the germline ends. CDR1 is SGHVS and CDR2 is FQNEAQ in the germline V gene. The CDR3 runs to 14 residues. The genes are TRBV7-8 and TRBJ1-5; no reliable D call. Sequencing was done on a sample of peripheral blood. This receptor was taken from a man aged 50 to 59 with active COVID-19. CDR3 loop: CASSLGASNQPQHF. The CDR3, as DNA: TGTGCCAGCAGCTTAGGGGCAAGCAATCAGCCCCAGCATTTT.